This TCR beta chain was observed in a study of CD8 T cells in Susac syndrome. V lost 5 bases to trimming and J lost 4 bases, with 7 bases between them. CDR3 length: 12 amino acids. Looked up from germline, CDR1 is LNHDA and CDR2 is SQIVND (reference sequence). RNA amounts of roughly 0.5 to 1 ug underwent reverse transcription with random hexamers. TCRdb itself ran the immunoSEQ multiplex PCR reads through MiXCR, one entry per CDR3 protein. The sample has about 130,000 distinct CDR3 sequences; around 94% are singletons. Sample: CD4+ T cells from PBMCs. The TCR sequence derives from a human donor with multiple sclerosis. This chain connects TRBV19 to TRBJ2-3; D gene unclear. The CDR3 sequence: CASSPRADTQYF. As DNA, the CDR3 is TGTGCCAGTAGTCCCCGGGCAGATACGCAGTATTTT.